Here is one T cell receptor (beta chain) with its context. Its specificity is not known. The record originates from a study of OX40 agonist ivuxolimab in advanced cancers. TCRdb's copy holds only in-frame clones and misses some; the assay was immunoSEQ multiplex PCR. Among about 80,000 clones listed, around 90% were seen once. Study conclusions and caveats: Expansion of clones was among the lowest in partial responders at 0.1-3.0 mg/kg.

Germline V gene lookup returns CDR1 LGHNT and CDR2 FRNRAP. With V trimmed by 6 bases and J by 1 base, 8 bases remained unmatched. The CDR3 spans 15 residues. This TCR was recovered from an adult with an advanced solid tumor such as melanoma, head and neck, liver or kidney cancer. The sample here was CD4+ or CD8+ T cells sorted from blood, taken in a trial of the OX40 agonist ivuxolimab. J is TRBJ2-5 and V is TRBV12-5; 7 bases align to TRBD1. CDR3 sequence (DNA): TGTGCTAGTGGGTCCGGGGACAGACCCCAAGAGACCCAGTACTTC. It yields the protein CASGSGDRPQETQYF.